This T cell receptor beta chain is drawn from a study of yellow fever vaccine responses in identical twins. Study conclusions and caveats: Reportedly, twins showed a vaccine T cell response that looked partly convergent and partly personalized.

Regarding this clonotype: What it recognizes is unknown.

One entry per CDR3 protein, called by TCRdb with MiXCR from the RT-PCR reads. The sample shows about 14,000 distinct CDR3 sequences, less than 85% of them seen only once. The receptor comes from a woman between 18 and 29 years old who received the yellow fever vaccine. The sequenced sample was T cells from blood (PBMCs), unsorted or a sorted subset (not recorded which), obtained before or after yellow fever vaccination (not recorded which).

The CDR3 DNA sequence: TGTGCCAGCAGCCCAACAGGAGATAGGGCTGAAGCTTTCTTT. Amino acid sequence: CASSPTGDRAEAFF. The J gene is TRBJ1-1, the V gene TRBV2; D is perhaps TRBD1 (5 bases). Deletions cut 6 bases from V and 6 bases from J, with 17 bases between. The V gene's germline CDR1 is SNHLY and CDR2 FYNNEI. The length of the CDR3 is 14 residues.